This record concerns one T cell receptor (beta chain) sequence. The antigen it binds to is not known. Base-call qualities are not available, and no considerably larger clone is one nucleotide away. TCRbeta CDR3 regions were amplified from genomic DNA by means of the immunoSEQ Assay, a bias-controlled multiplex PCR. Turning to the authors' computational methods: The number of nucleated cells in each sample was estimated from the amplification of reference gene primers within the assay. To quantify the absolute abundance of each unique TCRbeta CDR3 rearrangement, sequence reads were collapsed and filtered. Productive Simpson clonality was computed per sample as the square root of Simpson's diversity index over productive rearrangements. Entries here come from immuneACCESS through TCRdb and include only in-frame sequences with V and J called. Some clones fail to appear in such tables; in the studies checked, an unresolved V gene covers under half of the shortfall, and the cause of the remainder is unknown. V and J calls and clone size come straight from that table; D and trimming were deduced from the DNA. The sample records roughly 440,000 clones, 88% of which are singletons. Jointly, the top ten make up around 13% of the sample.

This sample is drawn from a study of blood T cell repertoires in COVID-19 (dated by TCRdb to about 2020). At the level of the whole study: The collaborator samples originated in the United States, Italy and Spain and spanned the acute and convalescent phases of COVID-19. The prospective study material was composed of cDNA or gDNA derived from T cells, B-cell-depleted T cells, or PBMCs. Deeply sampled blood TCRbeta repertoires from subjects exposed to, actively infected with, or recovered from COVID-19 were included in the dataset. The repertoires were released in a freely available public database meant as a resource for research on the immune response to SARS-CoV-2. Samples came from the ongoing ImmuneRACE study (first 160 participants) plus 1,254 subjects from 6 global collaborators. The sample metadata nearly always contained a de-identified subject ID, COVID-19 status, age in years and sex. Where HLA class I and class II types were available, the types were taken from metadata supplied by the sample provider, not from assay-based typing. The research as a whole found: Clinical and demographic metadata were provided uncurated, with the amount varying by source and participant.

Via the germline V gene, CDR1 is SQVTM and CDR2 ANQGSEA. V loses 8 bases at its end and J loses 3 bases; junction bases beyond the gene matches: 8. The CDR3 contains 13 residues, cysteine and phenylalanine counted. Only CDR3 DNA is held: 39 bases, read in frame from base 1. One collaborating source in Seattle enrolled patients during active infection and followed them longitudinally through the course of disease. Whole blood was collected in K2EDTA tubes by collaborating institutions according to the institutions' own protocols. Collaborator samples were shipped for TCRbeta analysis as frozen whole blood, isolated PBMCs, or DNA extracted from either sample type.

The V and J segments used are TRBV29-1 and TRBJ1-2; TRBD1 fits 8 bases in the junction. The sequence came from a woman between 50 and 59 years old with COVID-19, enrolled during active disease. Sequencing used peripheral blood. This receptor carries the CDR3 CSTLDRDDYGYTF. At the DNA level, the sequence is TGCAGCACCCTGGACAGGGACGACTATGGCTACACCTTC.